The T cell receptor (beta chain) described here comes from a study of cytomegalovirus exposure and HLA in healthy donors. Study findings and constraints: A prior analysis recorded that most TCR beta V segments were productive about 90% or about 30% of the time. Some segments of the V type, notably TRBV6-2 and TRBV6-3, were excluded as indistinguishable.

This clone was counted between two and nine times. What it binds is unknown. All the people who gave samples were healthy bone marrow donors. Researchers ran the PCR with 60 Vbeta and 13 Jbeta primers. The assay was immunoSEQ multiplex PCR, and TCRdb's table has in-frame clones only and misses some. The sample contains around 120,000 clones, roughly 82% of which appear only once. Germline V gene data show CDR1 as KGHSH and CDR2 as LQKENI. With 2 bases clipped from V and 4 bases from J, the junction kept 6 bases outside the gene matches. The CDR3 is made up of 15 amino acids. Sequenced sample: PBMCs. The receptor's source is a male donor in good health and CMV-seropositive. The rearrangement joins TRBV18 to TRBJ1-1; TRBD1 matches 8 bases. The DNA for the CDR3 is TGTGCCAGCTCACCAACCGGGACAGGATCCACTGAAGCTTTCTTT. As protein: CASSPTGTGSTEAFF.